Shown below are 19 T cell receptor beta chains from a single sample sequenced in a study of identical twins. MiXCR, run by TCRdb on the 5' RACE reads, gives a single entry per CDR3 protein. The sample lists about 530,000 distinct CDR3 sequences, under 25% occurring once. These records were also assigned to another study, of yellow fever vaccine responses in identical twins.

The sequenced sample consisted of CD4+ T cells sorted from blood. The receptors were gathered from a woman in her late teens or twenties in good health.

This sequence joins TRBV5-1 and TRBJ2-1; D is unresolved. The CDR3 extends over 15 amino acids. V was pared by 0 bases and J by 8 bases, with 15 bases between. The germline CDR1 and CDR2 sequences are SGHRS and YFSETQ. The CDR3 nucleotides read TGCGCCAGCAGCTTGGATTGGTCCCTTTCGGATGAGCAGTTCTTC. This codes for CASSLDWSLSDEQFF.

The CDR3 is CASSSTVLTSNEQFF. The CDR3 nucleotides read TGTGCCAGCAGCTCAACAGTACTTACAAGCAATGAGCAGTTCTTC. The chain is built from TRBV12-3 or TRBV12-4 and TRBJ2-1; D is ambiguous. CDR3 size: 15 residues. V was shortened by 6 bases and J by 6 bases, with 18 bases between the two germline ends.

The CDR3: CASAQGRGSSYEQYF. CDR3 in DNA: TGTGCCAGCGCCCAAGGGCGGGGAAGCTCCTACGAGCAGTACTTC. V usage is TRBV5-4 and J usage is TRBJ2-7; D perhaps matches TRBD2 (6 bases). The CDR3 totals 15 residues. Germline assignment: CDR1 SGHNT and CDR2 YYREEE (reference sequence). V lost 7 bases and J lost 0, with 17 bases in between.

This clonotype came up a few times. The V call is TRBV6-4, the J call TRBJ1-6, with D perhaps TRBD1 (6 bases). The CDR3 extends over 16 amino acids. Germline CDR1 and CDR2: MRHNA and SNTAGT. Trimming left V 4 bases short and J 9 bases short, with 19 bases between. The DNA of the CDR3 is TGTGCCAGCAGTGCCCTCGGTCCGCAGGGGAGTTCACCCCTCCACTTT. It is translated as CASSALGPQGSSPLHF.

The table lists this clonotype with a few counts. The gene calls are TRBV5-1 and TRBJ2-5; D is uncertain. The CDR3 runs to 14 residues. V was pared by 5 bases and J by 1 base, with 12 bases between. CDR1 SGHRS and CDR2 YFSETQ come from the germline V gene. The CDR3 nucleotides are TGCGCCAGCAGGGAGAGCCCCATCCAAGAGACCCAGTACTTC. Residues: CASRESPIQETQYF.

The V gene is TRBV5-6, the J gene TRBJ2-6; D call uncertain. The V gene lost 2 bases and the J gene lost 4 bases, with 10 bases spanning the gap. The CDR3 runs to 15 residues. In germline, CDR1 is SGHDT, CDR2 YYEEEE. As DNA, the CDR3 is TGTGCCAGCAGCTTTTTGGTAACCGGGGCCAACGTCCTGACTTTC. Translated, it gives CASSFLVTGANVLTF.

In this sample, this clonotype turned up a few times. CDR3 protein: CASSRRWGEQETQYF. Here the CDR3 DNA reads TGTGCCAGCAGCCGCCGGTGGGGGGAACAAGAGACCCAGTACTTC. The chain combines TRBV6-1 with TRBJ2-5; D possibly corresponds to TRBD2 (6 bases). Germline CDR1 MNHNS, CDR2 SASEGT. The CDR3 contains 15 residues. V dropped 6 bases and J dropped 2 bases, with 16 bases sitting between them.

This sequence joins TRBV11-2 and TRBJ2-1, with 7 bases that match TRBD2. The CDR3 runs to 15 residues. The ends lost 5 bases at V and 12 bases at J; junction bases unmatched: 16. CDR1 and CDR2 (germline): SGHAT, FQNNGV. The CDR3 sequence is CASSPSPGGYFGQFF. CDR3 bases: TGTGCCAGCAGCCCGAGCCCGGGAGGCTACTTTGGGCAGTTCTTC.

This chain links TRBV12-3 or TRBV12-4 with TRBJ1-1; D may be TRBD1 (6 bases). The CDR3 extends over 15 amino acids. V was shortened by 8 bases and J by 2 bases, with 18 bases between the two germline ends. The CDR3 DNA reads as TGTGCCAGCGGGGAGACAGGTACGGGAAACACTGAAGCTTTCTTT. This translates into CASGETGTGNTEAFF.

This clonotype was seen a handful of times. This sequence joins TRBV15 and TRBJ2-2; 11 bases match TRBD1. V trimming: 0 bases; J trimming: 5 bases; junction bases outside the gene matches: 8. Germline assignment: CDR1 LNHNV and CDR2 YYDKDF (reference sequence). The CDR3 consists of 18 residues. The CDR3 DNA sequence: TGTGCCACCAGCAGAGATCTTTTAGGACAGGGGGCGACCGGGGAGCTGTTTTTT. Its protein product is CATSRDLLGQGATGELFF.

The chain carries TRBV19 and TRBJ1-2, with D tentatively TRBD1 (5 bases). The germline CDR1 and CDR2 sequences are LNHDA and SQIVND (reference sequence). This CDR3 contains 12 residues. V lost 6 bases and J lost 0, with 5 bases in between. CDR3 nucleotides: TGTGCCAGTAGGACAGCTAACTATGGCTACACCTTC. This gives the protein CASRTANYGYTF.

The chain couples TRBV12-3 or TRBV12-4 to TRBJ2-7, with 11 nucleotides matching TRBD2. The V and J ends lost 5 bases and 0 bases, in that order; junction bases with no gene match: 3. The CDR3 covers 15 residues. The CDR3 loop reads CASSTGLAGSYEQYF. Written as DNA, the CDR3 is TGTGCCAGCAGTACCGGACTAGCGGGCTCCTACGAGCAGTACTTC.

This clonotype was picked up a small number of times. The J gene is TRBJ2-7, the V gene TRBV27; possible D gene TRBD2, 6 bases. Trimming removed 6 bases from V and 0 bases from J, with 9 bases in between. The CDR3 is 13 residues long. Germline CDR1 and CDR2: MNHEY and SMNVEV (reference sequence). The CDR3 here is CASRTRSSYEQYF. The CDR3 nucleotides read TGTGCCAGCAGGACTAGGAGCTCCTACGAGCAGTACTTC.

This clonotype came up a few times. This sequence joins TRBV20-1 and TRBJ2-7, with 14 bases matching TRBD2. Germline lookup yields CDR1 DFQATT and CDR2 SNEGSKA (reference sequence). The V gene end was trimmed by 0 bases and the J gene end by 4 bases; junction bases not matched to a gene: 5. The CDR3 contains 16 residues. CDR3 nucleotide sequence: TGCAGTGCTAGAGACGGGACTAGCGGGAGAAATTACGAGCAGTACTTC. It specifies CSARDGTSGRNYEQYF.

The chain carries TRBV20-1 and TRBJ2-7; TRBD2 matches 12 bases. The length of the CDR3 is 16 residues. CDR1 DFQATT and CDR2 SNEGSKA come from the germline V gene (reference sequence). V lost 6 bases and J lost 0; bases outside the gene matches: 9. The CDR3 loop reads CSASRLAGGSSYEQYV. CDR3 nucleotides: TGCAGTGCAAGCAGGCTAGCGGGGGGGAGCTCCTACGAGCAGTACGTC.

J is TRBJ2-3 and V is TRBV6-5, with a possible D match to TRBD1 (6 bases). CDR3 size: 16 residues. The V end lost 0 bases, the J end lost 3 bases, and 13 bases lay between the germline ends. Per the germline V gene, CDR1 is MNHEY and CDR2 is SVGAGI. As DNA, the CDR3 is TGTGCCAGCAGTTACTCTCCAGGGGCTGGGACAGATACGCAGTATTTT. Residues: CASSYSPGAGTDTQYF.

V is TRBV10-3 and J is TRBJ2-5; 9 bases fit TRBD2. The CDR3 has 15 amino acids. The germline CDR1 and CDR2 sequences are ENHRY and SYGVKD. Trimming cost V 0 bases and J 5 bases; bases outside gene matches: 4. The CDR3 coding sequence is TGTGCCATCAGTGAGTCTAGCGGGGGACACGAGACCCAGTACTTC. Amino acid sequence: CAISESSGGHETQYF.

In this sample, this clonotype turned up a few times. The genes are TRBV20-1 and TRBJ2-1; a weak D match, TRBD2 (7 bases). In germline, CDR1 is DFQATT, CDR2 SNEGSKA (reference sequence). The CDR3 totals 15 residues. V dropped 6 bases and J dropped 6 bases, with 21 bases sitting between them. This CDR3 reads CSAKLRGGSGNEQFF. CDR3 DNA sequence: TGCAGTGCCAAGTTGAGGGGGGGCAGCGGCAATGAGCAGTTCTTC.

There are a few counts of this clonotype. The gene calls are TRBV18 and TRBJ2-7; the D is unclear. The CDR3 length is 11 residues. The V end was cut by 4 bases, the J end by 7 bases, with 8 bases between. In germline, CDR1 is KGHSH, CDR2 LQKENI. CDR3 nucleotide sequence: TGTGCCAGCTCACGAGATTTAGAGCAGTACTTC. Its protein product is CASSRDLEQYF.